What follows describes a single T cell receptor beta chain. Its specificity is not known. The data originate from a study of early T cells in non-severe SARS-CoV-2 infection. Broader study findings: Matching against VDJdb likely underestimated virus-specific expansions, favoring anti-spike CD8.

The germline V and J ends were trimmed by 4 bases and 7 bases, with 18 bases remaining between them. The germline V gene encodes CDR1 SGHTS and CDR2 YDEGEE. The CDR3 spans 15 residues. TCRdb called the 5' RACE reads again in MiXCR, with one record for every CDR3 protein. The sample consists of roughly 41,000 distinct CDR3 sequences, roughly 6.2% of them appearing once. The source is an adult who was a healthcare worker with PCR-confirmed SARS-CoV-2 infection or an uninfected control (not recorded which). The specimen sequenced was whole blood. J is TRBJ1-5 and V is TRBV5-8; possible D gene TRBD1, 5 bases. CDR3 protein: CASSPQTAGSQPQHF. The CDR3 DNA reads TGTGCCAGCAGCCCACAGACAGCGGGAAGCCAGCCCCAGCATTTT.